The next 23 T cell receptor beta chains were all read from a single sample in a study of identical twins. MiXCR, applied by TCRdb to the 5' RACE reads, yields one record per CDR3 protein. This sample yields approximately 490,000 distinct CDR3 sequences, of which about a fifth are seen a single time; 0.45% to 0.5% belongs to the top ten. These data are also associated with another study on yellow fever vaccine responses in identical twins.

The specimen sequenced was CD4+ T cells sorted from blood. The receptors were sampled from a woman aged 18-29 years in good health.

This clonotype was seen more than once but under ten times. CDR3: CASSLDPSGGPDTQYF. The CDR3 nucleotides are TGCGCCAGCAGCTTGGATCCTAGCGGGGGCCCAGATACGCAGTATTTT. The chain has TRBV5-1 and TRBJ2-3, with TRBD2 matching over 10 bases. Germline lookup yields CDR1 SGHRS and CDR2 YFSETQ. The CDR3 loop spans 16 amino acids. J gave up 4 bases and V 0 bases, and 5 bases lay outside the gene matches. Supplemented by reference TRBV5-1 and TRBJ2-3, the full variable domain reads KAGVTQTPRYLIKTRGQQVTLSCSPISGHRSVSWYQQTPGQGLQFLFEYFSETQRNKGNFPGRFSGRQFSNSRSEMNVSTLELGDSALYLCASSLDPSGGPDTQYFGPGTRLTVL.

This clonotype was observed a handful of times. This chain joins TRBV6-1 and TRBJ2-1; 9 positions match TRBD2. Trimming took 6 bases from V and 8 from J; bases not matched to a gene: 5. The length of the CDR3 is 13 residues. Germline values: CDR1 MNHNS, CDR2 SASEGT. CDR3 protein: CASRAGGTYEQFF. The CDR3 DNA reads TGTGCCAGCAGGGCGGGAGGGACGTATGAGCAGTTCTTC.

V and J are TRBV20-1 and TRBJ2-5; 10 bases align to TRBD2. J lost 5 bases, V lost 6 bases, and 12 bases had no gene match. In germline, CDR1 is DFQATT, CDR2 SNEGSKA (reference sequence). This CDR3 has 15 amino acids. The CDR3 region has the DNA TGCAGTGCAGTTAGGCCAGCGGGGGGGCCCGAGACCCAGTACTTC. This translates into CSAVRPAGGPETQYF.

This clonotype appeared once. The V and J genes are TRBV15 and TRBJ2-2, with D tentatively TRBD2 (5 bases). Trimming took 9 bases from V and 0 from J, leaving 17 bases between them. The CDR3 spans 16 residues. Germline loops: CDR1 LNHNV, CDR2 YYDKDF (reference sequence). The CDR3 sequence: CATQAGIFSNTGELFF. The CDR3, as DNA: TGTGCCACTCAGGCCGGGATCTTCTCGAACACCGGGGAGCTGTTTTTT.

There are a few counts of this clonotype. The chain carries TRBV18 and TRBJ2-1; no clear D. Trimming left V 6 bases short and J 7 bases short, with 13 bases between. CDR3 size: 13 residues. Germline CDR1 and CDR2: KGHSH and LQKENI. In DNA form, the CDR3 reads TGTGCCAGCTCCATTATATTAGGGAATGAGCAGTTCTTC. This translates into CASSIILGNEQFF.

The rearrangement links TRBV5-5 to TRBJ2-7, with a tentative D call TRBD2 (7 bases). V lost 0 bases and J lost 6, with 13 bases in between. Germline values: CDR1 SGHKS, CDR2 YYEKEE (reference sequence). This CDR3 spans 14 amino acids. The CDR3 region is CASSLGAGEGEQYV. DNA for the CDR3: TGTGCCAGCAGCTTGGGCGCAGGGGAGGGCGAGCAGTACGTC.

The chain links TRBV5-1 to TRBJ2-5, with 7 bases matching TRBD2. V shed 7 bases and J 3 bases; nucleotides not matched to a gene: 6. The CDR3 extends over 13 amino acids. Germline-derived CDR1 and CDR2 are SGHRS and YFSETQ. This CDR3 reads CASQASGKETQYF. CDR3 nucleotides: TGCGCCAGCCAGGCTAGCGGTAAAGAGACCCAGTACTTC. Using reference TRBV5-1 and TRBJ2-5 for the parts outside the CDR3, the full variable domain is KAGVTQTPRYLIKTRGQQVTLSCSPISGHRSVSWYQQTPGQGLQFLFEYFSETQRNKGNFPGRFSGRQFSNSRSEMNVSTLELGDSALYLCASQASGKETQYFGPGTRLLVL.

This clonotype was observed a few times. This chain joins TRBV5-1 and TRBJ2-1, with 13 bases aligning to TRBD2. The CDR3 spans 15 residues. The V segment lost 5 bases and the J segment 6 bases; nucleotides outside the gene matches: 5. Per the germline V gene, CDR1 is SGHRS and CDR2 is YFSETQ. The CDR3 here is CASRQGLAGTNEQFF. In nucleotides, the CDR3 is TGCGCCAGCAGACAGGGACTAGCGGGGACCAATGAGCAGTTCTTC.

This chain connects TRBV7-9 to TRBJ2-7; D is undetermined. The germline gives CDR1 SEHNR, CDR2 FQNEAQ (reference sequence). The CDR3 loop spans 13 amino acids. Trimming removed 5 bases at V and 5 bases at J, with 13 bases between. CDR3 sequence (DNA): TGTGCCAGCAGCCCCCCTCTTATGGACGAGCAGTACTTC. Amino acid sequence: CASSPPLMDEQYF.

This clonotype showed up just once. The chain is built from TRBV11-2 and TRBJ2-1, with a weak D call TRBD2 (7 bases). Trimming removed 5 bases at V and 9 bases at J, with 20 bases between. The CDR3 is made up of 15 amino acids. In germline, CDR1 is SGHAT, CDR2 FQNNGV. The CDR3, as DNA: TGTGCCAGCAGCCTCGAGGGGGGGCCCCAAAGTGAGCAGTTCTTC. This codes for CASSLEGGPQSEQFF.

The rearrangement joins TRBV20-1 to TRBJ2-1; 7 nucleotides match TRBD1. Per the germline V gene, CDR1 is DFQATT and CDR2 is SNEGSKA (reference sequence). V dropped 3 bases and J dropped 7; count of bases not matched to a gene: 6. The CDR3 covers 13 residues. The CDR3 DNA is TGCAGTGCTAGCCGGGACAGAGGGAATGAGCAGTTCTTC. It is translated as CSASRDRGNEQFF.

CDR3 DNA: TGTGCCAGCAGCTTAGACGGGGTAACTAATGAAAAACTGTTTTTT. As protein: CASSLDGVTNEKLFF. This chain joins TRBV11-2 and TRBJ1-4; D uncertain. V lost 0 bases to trimming and J lost 1 base, with 6 bases between them. CDR1 SGHAT and CDR2 FQNNGV come from the germline V gene. CDR3 size: 15 residues.

This clonotype appeared a few times. The chain has TRBV29-1 and TRBJ2-5; no reliable D call. The CDR3 sequence is 13 residues long. The germline V gene has CDR1 SQVTM and CDR2 ANQGSEA. V lost 1 base and J 1 base, leaving 7 bases between the germline ends. CDR3 sequence (DNA): TGCAGCGTTGAAGTTTGGGTCCAAGAGACCCAGTACTTC. Protein: CSVEVWVQETQYF.

This clonotype has just a few counts. The chain joins TRBV3-1 to TRBJ1-1; D unclear. V shed 4 bases and J shed 6 bases, with 9 bases lying between them. This CDR3 region has 12 residues. CDR1 is LGHDT, CDR2 YNNKEL, per germline (reference sequence). DNA for the CDR3: TGTGCCAGCAGCCGGATGGGCTCTGAAGCTTTCTTT. The encoded protein is CASSRMGSEAFF.

This chain links TRBV3-2 with TRBJ2-3; the table assigns TRBD2, which was not confirmed against the DNA. TRBV3-2 is described as a pseudogene. The CDR3 is 18 residues long. CDR3 DNA sequence: TGTGCCATCTGTGTCGGGACTAGCGGGAGGGTTTCAACAGATACGCAGTATTTT. This encodes CAICVGTSGRVSTDTQYF.

This clonotype has just a few counts. The chain joins TRBV7-2 to TRBJ2-1, with no clear D. This CDR3 has 14 residues. The V gene lost 5 bases and the J gene lost 6 bases, with 14 bases spanning the gap. Germline CDR1 reads SGHTA; CDR2 reads FQGNSA. The CDR3 spells CASSPSATRNEQFF. CDR3 nucleotides: TGTGCCAGCAGCCCCAGTGCTACCCGCAATGAGCAGTTCTTC.

This chain connects TRBV5-5 to TRBJ2-7; no firm D call. Trimming stripped 8 bases from V and 3 bases from J, with 18 bases between. CDR1 SGHKS and CDR2 YYEKEE come from the germline V gene (reference sequence). There are 14 residues in the CDR3. CDR3 residues: CARGFGLLCYEQYV. Here the CDR3 DNA reads TGTGCCAGGGGCTTTGGGCTGCTCTGCTACGAGCAGTACGTC.

The chain uses TRBV7-6 and TRBJ1-1; 11 bases align to TRBD1. CDR1 SGHVS and CDR2 FNYEAQ come from the germline V gene. The CDR3 covers 12 residues. The V and J ends lost 5 bases and 11 bases, in that order; junction bases with no gene match: 4. The CDR3 loop is CASSPGQGAAFF. The CDR3 DNA follows: TGTGCCAGCAGCCCCGGACAGGGGGCTGCTTTCTTT.

This clonotype was counted only a few times. The rearrangement links TRBV18 to TRBJ2-1; possible D gene TRBD2, 6 bases. The CDR3 loop spans 16 amino acids. Germline CDR1 and CDR2: KGHSH and LQKENI. V lost 0 bases and J lost 6, with 15 bases in between. Here the CDR3 reads CASSPPLGSGGNEQFF. In DNA, the CDR3 is TGTGCCAGCTCACCACCATTAGGTAGCGGTGGCAATGAGCAGTTCTTC.

V and J are TRBV1 and TRBJ2-2; the table's D call, TRBD1, was not checked against the DNA. TRBV1 is a pseudogene locus. The CDR3 is made up of 14 amino acids. The CDR3 DNA reads as TGCACCAGCAGCCAAGTGGGGGGCCCCGGGGAGCTGTTTTTT. It specifies CTSSQVGGPGELFF.

This sequence joins TRBV2 and TRBJ1-5; TRBD1 aligns across 7 bases. The V segment lost 9 bases and the J segment 2 bases; nucleotides outside the gene matches: 4. CDR3 length equals 13 residues. The V gene's germline CDR1 is SNHLY and CDR2 FYNNEI. Here the CDR3 DNA reads TGTGCCAGTGACAGGGCGGGCAATCAGCCCCAGCATTTT. Protein product: CASDRAGNQPQHF.

Only a few counts were recorded for this clonotype. The chain uses TRBV7-2 and TRBJ2-5, with 9 bases matching TRBD1. The ends lost 2 bases at V and 4 bases at J; junction bases unmatched: 5. The germline V gene encodes CDR1 SGHTA and CDR2 FQGNSA. The CDR3 covers 15 residues. The CDR3 region has the DNA TGTGCCAGCAGCTTACACAGGGGGCGGATAGAGACCCAGTACTTC. It codes for CASSLHRGRIETQYF.

The chain links TRBV20-1 to TRBJ1-2; no clear D. Germline loops: CDR1 DFQATT, CDR2 SNEGSKA (reference sequence). V was trimmed by 3 bases and J by 0 bases, leaving 14 bases between them. CDR3 size: 15 residues. The DNA of the CDR3 is TGCAGTGCTAGTTTCCCTCCAGGTTCTAACTATGGCTACACCTTC. As protein: CSASFPPGSNYGYTF.